What follows are 29 T cell receptor beta chains derived from one specimen sequenced in a study of response to subunit inactivated influenza vaccine. TCRdb fed the RT-PCR reads into MiXCR, producing one record per CDR3 protein. The sample holds more than 450,000 distinct CDR3 sequences, 11% seen once. These data were also filed under a second study, of T cells expressing NK-cell markers. That study reports: As the method of synthesis, 5'RACE template switching with UMIs yielded TCR beta cDNA.

The source was PBMCs from blood, collected on the day of vaccination. The receptors were gathered from a man between 50 and 59 years old who received an inactivated influenza vaccine.

The J gene is TRBJ1-5, the V gene TRBV10-3, with D maybe TRBD1 (5 bases). This CDR3 contains 14 residues. Germline V lookup: CDR1 ENHRY, CDR2 SYGVKD. V was pared by 6 bases and J by 0 bases, with 9 bases between. This CDR3 reads CAISKGSSNQPQHF. The CDR3 DNA sequence: TGTGCCATCAGCAAGGGGTCTAGCAATCAGCCCCAGCATTTT.

The V gene is TRBV27, the J gene TRBJ2-3; D uncertain. This CDR3 is built from 13 residues. Germline V gene data show CDR1 as MNHEY and CDR2 as SMNVEV (reference sequence). V lost 2 bases and J lost 0, with 3 bases in between. The DNA for the CDR3 is TGTGCCAGCAGTTTAAAAAGCACAGATACGCAGTATTTT. It encodes CASSLKSTDTQYF.

The V gene is TRBV7-9, the J gene TRBJ2-5, with D uncertain. V was clipped by 5 bases and J by 1 base, with 17 bases between them. The CDR3 extends over 16 amino acids. Germline-derived CDR1 and CDR2 are SEHNR and FQNEAQ (reference sequence). The CDR3 protein is CASSQVYKNRQETQYF. The CDR3 DNA sequence: TGTGCCAGCAGCCAAGTTTACAAGAACCGCCAAGAGACCCAGTACTTC.

This clonotype occurred many times. The chain is built from TRBV5-1 and TRBJ2-7; TRBD1 aligns across 7 bases. V was clipped by 0 bases and J by 4 bases; unmatched bases: 4. Germline loops: CDR1 SGHRS, CDR2 YFSETQ. The length of the CDR3 is 14 residues. CDR3 residues: CASSLDPGGYEQYF. For the CDR3, the DNA is TGCGCCAGCAGCTTGGATCCAGGGGGTTACGAGCAGTACTTC.

This clonotype was picked up many times. The chain links TRBV12-3 or TRBV12-4 to TRBJ1-1, with a possible D match to TRBD1 (5 bases). This CDR3 has 14 residues. With 6 bases removed from V and 5 bases from J, the gap between germline ends came to 16 bases. The CDR3 loop reads CASSYAEAGTEAFF. For the CDR3, the DNA is TGTGCCAGCAGCTACGCTGAGGCAGGGACTGAAGCTTTCTTT.

A few counts support this clonotype. V is TRBV7-6 and J is TRBJ1-4; D unclear. CDR1 and CDR2 from the germline V gene are SGHVS and FNYEAQ. This CDR3 is 15 amino acids long. Trimming left V 0 bases short and J 4 bases short, with 9 bases between. Here the CDR3 reads CASSLAIGVNEKLFF. In DNA form, the CDR3 reads TGTGCCAGCAGCTTAGCTATTGGGGTTAATGAAAAACTGTTTTTT.

The chain uses TRBV27 and TRBJ2-2; D is uncertain. The length of the CDR3 is 17 residues. V gave up 7 bases and J gave up 4 bases, with 22 bases separating them. Germline V gene lookup returns CDR1 MNHEY and CDR2 SMNVEV (reference sequence). DNA of the CDR3: TGTGCCAGCACCTCCTCGGCCTGGGTACAGCCCACCGGGGAGCTGTTTTTT. Protein sequence: CASTSSAWVQPTGELFF.

This clonotype was seen a few times. As DNA, the CDR3 is TGTGCCAGCAGTTCACCAACCGGACAGGGGGCTTTTTACGAGCAGTACTTC. It encodes CASSSPTGQGAFYEQYF. The V call is TRBV28, the J call TRBJ2-7; 11 bases are a match to TRBD1. CDR3 length: 17 amino acids. Germline V gene sequence: CDR1 MDHEN, CDR2 SYDVKM. The trim removed 4 bases at V and 4 bases at J, leaving 12 bases unmatched.

V gene TRBV20-1 combines with J gene TRBJ1-3, with a tentative D call TRBD1 (5 bases). From germline, CDR1 is DFQATT and CDR2 SNEGSKA (reference sequence). Trimming took 6 bases from V and 1 from J, leaving 10 bases between them. The CDR3 is 13 residues long. This CDR3 is CSAQGISGNTIYF. In nucleotides, the CDR3 is TGCAGTGCCCAGGGTATTTCTGGAAACACCATATATTTT.

V usage is TRBV7-2 and J usage is TRBJ1-4; TRBD1 is a possible D gene (5 bases). The V gene's germline CDR1 is SGHTA and CDR2 FQGNSA. The length of the CDR3 is 16 residues. Deletions cut 1 base from V and 7 bases from J, with 16 bases between. CDR3 bases: TGTGCCAGCAGCTTAGGATCGGGGGGAGGTGCTGAAAAACTGTTTTTT. Its translation: CASSLGSGGGAEKLFF.

This clonotype was picked up a small number of times. This rearrangement joins TRBV5-5 to TRBJ2-3, with D uncertain. Germline CDR1 reads SGHKS; CDR2 reads YYEKEE (reference sequence). The CDR3 loop spans 16 amino acids. Between the trimmed V and J ends, which lost 4 bases and 1 base, there was a span of 16 bases. In nucleotides, the CDR3 is TGTGCCAGCAGCCAAACTCCAGGACCCCGCACAGATACGCAGTATTTT. Translated, it gives CASSQTPGPRTDTQYF.

CDR3 in DNA: TGTGCCACCAGTGATCCGACCGCGGGTTGGGCTAGGGATGAGCAGTTCTTC. This sequence encodes CATSDPTAGWARDEQFF. The rearrangement uses TRBV24-1 and TRBJ2-1; TRBD2 might be the D (5 bases). Trimming stripped 3 bases from V and 8 bases from J, with 22 bases between. This CDR3 region has 17 residues. The germline CDR1 and CDR2 sequences are KGHDR and SFDVKD.

In this sample, this clonotype turned up a few times. In DNA, the CDR3 is TGTGCCAGCAGGAACCCGGGACTAGCCTATGAGCAGTTCTTC. It specifies CASRNPGLAYEQFF. The chain combines TRBV12-3 or TRBV12-4 with TRBJ2-1; the match to TRBD2 covers 9 bases. V lost 6 bases, J lost 8 bases, and 8 bases stayed unmatched. The length of the CDR3 is 14 residues.

There are a few counts of this clonotype. This chain links TRBV5-6 with TRBJ2-3; 8 nucleotides align to TRBD1. V dropped 4 bases and J dropped 1; count of bases not matched to a gene: 8. Germline loops: CDR1 SGHDT, CDR2 YYEEEE. The CDR3 covers 16 residues. CDR3 in DNA: TGTGCCAGCAGCCCCCGGGGCAGGGGGCGCACAGATACGCAGTATTTT. Translation: CASSPRGRGRTDTQYF.

This clonotype was observed many times. This chain links TRBV6-6 with TRBJ1-6; D is unclear. The CDR3 is 13 amino acids. Between the trimmed V and J ends, which lost 5 bases and 5 bases, there was a span of 7 bases. CDR1 and CDR2 from the germline V gene are MNHNY and SVGAGI (reference sequence). This CDR3 is CASSPRDNSPLHF. The DNA of the CDR3 is TGTGCCAGCAGTCCCCGTGATAATTCACCCCTCCACTTT.

The gene calls are TRBV4-1 and TRBJ2-7; D gene uncertain. Deletions cut 0 bases from V and 2 bases from J, with 11 bases between. This CDR3 is 15 amino acids long. Germline V gives CDR1 MGHRA, CDR2 YSYEKL. CDR3 region: CASSQEWLFPYEQYF. The CDR3 DNA sequence: TGCGCCAGCAGCCAAGAATGGTTATTTCCCTACGAGCAGTACTTC.

The genes are TRBV6-1 and TRBJ2-1; D assignment may be TRBD1 or TRBD2 (5 bases each). Germline CDR1 and CDR2: MNHNS and SASEGT. The V end lost 2 bases, the J end lost 7 bases, and 18 bases lay between the germline ends. The length of the CDR3 is 16 residues. CDR3 in DNA: TGTGCCAGCAGTGAACTCCGGGACCTCAAGAGTAATGAGCAGTTCTTC. Amino acid sequence: CASSELRDLKSNEQFF.

The chain couples TRBV5-1 to TRBJ2-1; the match to TRBD2 covers 7 bases. J lost 6 bases, V lost 4 bases, and 10 bases had no gene match. This CDR3 is built from 15 residues. Germline values: CDR1 SGHRS, CDR2 YFSETQ. CDR3 sequence (DNA): TGCGCCAGCAGCCCAGGACTAGATCTTGCCAATGAGCAGTTCTTC. This encodes CASSPGLDLANEQFF.

Only a few counts were recorded for this clonotype. V gene TRBV5-5 combines with J gene TRBJ1-2; D might be TRBD1 (5 bases). The V end lost 1 base, the J end lost 2 bases, and 12 bases lay between the germline ends. This CDR3 comprises 15 residues. From germline, CDR1 is SGHKS and CDR2 YYEKEE (reference sequence). CDR3 DNA: TGTGCCAGCAGCTTGACCAGCGGGGACAACTATGGCTACACCTTC. Its protein product is CASSLTSGDNYGYTF.

This clonotype was seen a handful of times. The chain is built from TRBV6-5 and TRBJ2-1; the D gene is possibly TRBD1 (7 bases). This CDR3 comprises 16 residues. From germline, CDR1 is MNHEY and CDR2 SVGAGI. V was cut by 2 bases and J by 2 bases, with 13 bases left in between. The CDR3 is CASSYLRGEAYNEQFF. Written as DNA, the CDR3 is TGTGCCAGCAGTTACCTCAGGGGGGAAGCCTACAATGAGCAGTTCTTC.

This clonotype was recorded at least ten times. The gene calls are TRBV24-1 and TRBJ2-1; 8 bases are a match to TRBD1. The CDR3 has 13 residues. Germline V lookup: CDR1 KGHDR, CDR2 SFDVKD. The junction had 0 bases not matched to a gene; V was cut back by 9 bases and J by 0 bases. The CDR3 bases are TGTGCCACCGGGACAGGCTCCTACAATGAGCAGTTCTTC. Its protein is CATGTGSYNEQFF.

The rearrangement joins TRBV5-1 to TRBJ1-5, with D unresolved. Germline V gives CDR1 SGHRS, CDR2 YFSETQ. V lost 4 bases, J lost 4 bases, and 15 bases lay in between. This CDR3 contains 15 residues. DNA of the CDR3: TGCGCCAGCAGCGTGGGATCGGGCACGAATCAGCCCCAGCATTTT. It codes for CASSVGSGTNQPQHF.

This clonotype was seen a few times. This chain uses TRBV6-5 with TRBJ1-5, with D unresolved. Germline V gene data show CDR1 as MNHEY and CDR2 as SVGAGI. The CDR3 consists of 15 residues. The ends were cut back, 0 bases at V and 1 base at J, with 7 bases in the middle. The CDR3 protein is CASSYSVASNQPQHF. In DNA, the CDR3 is TGTGCCAGCAGTTACTCGGTTGCCAGCAATCAGCCCCAGCATTTT.

This clonotype was seen a handful of times. CDR3 protein: CASSIVAGGRNEQFF. The CDR3, as DNA: TGTGCCAGCTCGATTGTAGCGGGAGGGAGGAATGAGCAGTTCTTC. This rearrangement joins TRBV6-1 to TRBJ2-1; 11 nucleotides agree with TRBD2. The ends lost 8 bases at V and 7 bases at J; junction bases unmatched: 10. Germline lookup yields CDR1 MNHNS and CDR2 SASEGT. The CDR3 is made up of 15 amino acids.

Ten or more counts support this clonotype. The chain recombines TRBV6-2 or TRBV6-3 with TRBJ2-3, with 11 bases fitting TRBD1. The CDR3 loop spans 17 amino acids. Germline-derived CDR1 and CDR2 are MNHEY and SVGEGT. V dropped 6 bases and J dropped 6; count of bases not matched to a gene: 14. In DNA, the CDR3 is TGTGCCAGCAGCCCCTTTATGGGGACAGGGGGTGCCGATACGCAGTATTTT. It yields the protein CASSPFMGTGGADTQYF.

This clonotype was picked up a small number of times. Here the CDR3 DNA reads TGTGCCAGCAGTGACCTTAGCGGGCCCTACAATGAGCAGTTCTTC. Amino acid sequence: CASSDLSGPYNEQFF. J is TRBJ2-1 and V is TRBV6-4; TRBD2 matches 7 bases. Per the germline V gene, CDR1 is MRHNA and CDR2 is SNTAGT. The CDR3 runs 15 residues. The V segment lost 2 bases and the J segment 2 bases; nucleotides outside the gene matches: 3.

This clonotype was detected a few times. V gene TRBV20-1 combines with J gene TRBJ1-3; 11 positions agree with TRBD1. The trim removed 1 base at V and 3 bases at J, leaving 5 bases unmatched. Germline V gene data show CDR1 as DFQATT and CDR2 as SNEGSKA (reference sequence). The CDR3 runs to 16 residues. CDR3 protein: CSARAQDRGLGNTIYF. In DNA form, the CDR3 reads TGCAGTGCTAGAGCCCAGGACAGGGGGCTTGGAAACACCATATATTTT.

The rearrangement uses TRBV6-2 or TRBV6-3 and TRBJ1-1; weak D call: TRBD1 (5 bases). V lost 7 bases and J lost 1, with 10 bases in between. CDR1 is MNHEY and CDR2 is SVGEGT in the germline V gene. There are 13 residues in the CDR3. The CDR3 here is CASNGDGNTEAFF. In DNA form, the CDR3 reads TGTGCCAGCAACGGGGACGGGAACACTGAAGCTTTCTTT.

This clonotype was counted only a few times. In DNA form, the CDR3 reads TGTGCCACGAGGGGTTCGAGTTCTCACGAGCAGTACTTC. Its translation: CATRGSSSHEQYF. The rearrangement joins TRBV15 to TRBJ2-7; possibly TRBD1 or TRBD2 for D (5 bases each). The CDR3 runs to 13 residues. Germline V gives CDR1 LNHNV, CDR2 YYDKDF (reference sequence). V lost 9 bases and J 5 bases, leaving 17 bases between the germline ends.